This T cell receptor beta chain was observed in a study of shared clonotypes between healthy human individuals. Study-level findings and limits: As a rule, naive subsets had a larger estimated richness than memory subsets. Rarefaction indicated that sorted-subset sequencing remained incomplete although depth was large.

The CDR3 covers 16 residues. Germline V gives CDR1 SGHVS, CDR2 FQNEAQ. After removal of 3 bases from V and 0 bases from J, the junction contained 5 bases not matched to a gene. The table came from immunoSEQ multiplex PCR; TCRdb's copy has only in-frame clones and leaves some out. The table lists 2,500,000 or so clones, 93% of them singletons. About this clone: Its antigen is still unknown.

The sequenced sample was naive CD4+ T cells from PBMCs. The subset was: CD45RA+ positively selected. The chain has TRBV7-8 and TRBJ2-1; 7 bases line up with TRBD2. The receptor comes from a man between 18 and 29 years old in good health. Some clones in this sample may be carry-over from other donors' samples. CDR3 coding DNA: TGTGCCAGCAGCTTGAAGCGGGAAGCCTCCTACAATGAGCAGTTCTTC. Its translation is CASSLKREASYNEQFF.